This section outlines one T cell receptor (beta chain) sequence together with its context. Antigen unknown. Isolated RNA was reverse transcribed into cDNA used as the sequencing template. Produced via immunoSEQ multiplex PCR; TCRdb's table is partial and in-frame only. The top ten clones hold just over 1% of a sample with approximately 180,000 clones, approximately 57% of them seen once. Treatment indicated: oral pan-JAK inhibitor, 5-10 mg twice daily. As part of sample collection, lesional scalp punch biopsies and peripheral blood were taken from alopecia areata patients. Sorting separated CD4+ and CD8+ T cells out of PBMCs. This sample is part of a study of CD8+ T cells in alopecia areata. Findings of the study overall: The study found that many expanded lesional clones persisted in scalp and blood during tofacitinib.

The CDR3 runs 15 residues. The V gene lost 2 bases and the J gene lost 3 bases, with 11 bases spanning the gap. Germline assignment: CDR1 LGHNA and CDR2 YSLEER. The TCR originated in a human donor with alopecia areata. The sequences come from CD4+ T cells sorted from blood, collected at week 24, from a patient treated with tofacitinib. The V call is TRBV4-3, the J call TRBJ2-1; D gene ambiguous. The CDR3 DNA reads as TGCGCCAGCAGCCAACGTGACGGGTTCTACAATGAGCAGTTCTTC. Residues: CASSQRDGFYNEQFF.